This entry lists 6 T cell receptor beta chains sequenced from one sample in a study of spatial heterogeneity in lung cancer. Documented time point: sample taken at primary tumor resection. TCRdb reanalysed the 5' RACE reads using MiXCR and keeps one entry per CDR3 protein. Here the sample spans tens of thousands of distinct CDR3 sequences, about an eighth being singletons. Here the sequenced sample was PBMCs, taken at surgery. Receptors were obtained from a male donor with early-stage non-small cell lung cancer.

This clonotype was counted only a few times. This sequence joins TRBV5-1 and TRBJ1-1, with D hard to call. Germline V gene sequence: CDR1 SGHRS, CDR2 YFSETQ. The CDR3 is made up of 15 amino acids. V lost 4 bases and J 1 base, leaving 14 bases between the germline ends. The CDR3 spells CASSTLGRTNTEAFF. CDR3 in DNA: TGCGCCAGCAGCACTCTCGGTCGTACGAACACTGAAGCTTTCTTT.

This clonotype was seen repeatedly, ten times or more. The chain uses TRBV12-3 or TRBV12-4 and TRBJ2-7; TRBD1 is a possible D gene (6 bases). This CDR3 is built from 12 residues. V shed 5 bases and J shed 3 bases, with 8 bases lying between them. The CDR3 is CASSRQDYEQYF. The CDR3 region has the DNA TGTGCCAGCAGTCGACAGGACTACGAGCAGTACTTC.

The chain combines TRBV29-1 with TRBJ2-3; TRBD1 is a possible D gene (6 bases). CDR3 length: 14 amino acids. Germline-derived CDR1 and CDR2 are SQVTM and ANQGSEA. Deletions cut 4 bases from V and 2 bases from J, with 13 bases between. CDR3 protein: CSVAQGQITDTQYF. CDR3 bases: TGCAGCGTTGCGCAAGGACAGATCACAGATACGCAGTATTTT.

The chain is built from TRBV6-2 or TRBV6-3 and TRBJ2-2; 12 nucleotides match TRBD2. V shed 5 bases, J shed 1 base, and the junction held 5 bases outside the gene matches. This CDR3 spans 17 amino acids. Germline CDR1 reads MNHEY; CDR2 reads SVGEGT. CDR3 residues: CASSPTSGGRNTGELFF. CDR3 DNA: TGTGCCAGCAGTCCGACTAGCGGGGGCCGGAACACCGGGGAGCTGTTTTTT.

Ten or more counts support this clonotype. The chain links TRBV3-1 to TRBJ2-7; D remains unclear. Trimming pared 0 bases from V and 6 bases from J, leaving 12 bases between. Per germline, CDR1 LGHDT and CDR2 YNNKEL (reference sequence). This CDR3 has 14 amino acids. The CDR3 here is CASSQDGWYGEQYF. The CDR3 DNA sequence: TGTGCCAGCAGCCAAGATGGTTGGTATGGCGAGCAGTACTTC.

This clonotype was detected a few times. The chain has TRBV6-2 or TRBV6-3 and TRBJ1-5; 7 bases match TRBD1. Germline lookup yields CDR1 MNHEY and CDR2 SVGEGT. V shed 9 bases, J shed 7 bases, and the junction held 12 bases outside the gene matches. The CDR3 totals 14 residues. For the CDR3, the DNA is TGTGCCAGTATCGCAGGGGGGTTTAGCCAGCCCCAGCATTTT. Translating gives CASIAGGFSQPQHF.